The clone carrying this T cell receptor beta chain was recorded a few times. Its antigen is as yet unknown. TCRdb reprocessed the 5' RACE reads via MiXCR and lists one record per CDR3 protein. The sample lists some 500,000 distinct CDR3 sequences; approximately 22% were seen once. The J segment lost 5 bases and the V segment lost 3 bases, leaving 7 bases of the junction unmatched. Germline lookup yields CDR1 DFQATT and CDR2 SNEGSKA (reference sequence). The CDR3 length is 15 residues. The data derive from a study of identical twins. Study results and limitations: Memory repertoires lacked the insertion deficit that abundant cord blood beta clonotypes showed. Models underestimated out-of-frame TCR alpha sharing in monozygotic twins.

These records were also assigned to another study, of T cells expressing NK-cell markers. That study reports: Sequenced donors, eight in total, included seven who were HCMV-seropositive and one who was seronegative. Anti-gamma-delta TCR antibody use in several experiments restricted sorting to alpha-beta TCR T cells.

V gene TRBV20-1 combines with J gene TRBJ1-4, with 9 bases matching TRBD1. This sequence originates from a woman under 30 in good health. Sequenced input: CD4+ T cells sorted from blood. The CDR3 DNA reads as TGCAGTGCTAGCCGCTACAGGGGGCTCAATGAAAAACTGTTTTTT. This gives the protein CSASRYRGLNEKLFF.